The sequence of this T cell receptor (beta chain) was determined in a study of regulatory dendritic cells for organ transplantation (dated by TCRdb to between 2016 and 2019). The study in broad terms: TCRbeta repertoires were sequenced from sorted naive and memory CD4+ and CD8+ T cells before and after allostimulation with regulatory or mature dendritic cells.

V is clipped by 5 bases and J by 8 bases, and the sequence between their germline boundaries is 15 bases long. From cysteine to phenylalanine, the CDR3 is 13 amino acids long. Just the 39-base CDR3 DNA is kept, in frame starting at base 1. From the germline V gene, CDR1 is MNHEY and CDR2 is SVGAGI. A multiplexed two-step PCR with Vbeta-specific forward primers and Jbeta-specific reverse primers was used to amplify the TCRbeta CDR3 regions. TCRbeta libraries were sequenced on an Illumina instrument through the immunoSEQ service. As for the authors' bioinformatics: V, D and J genes were assigned using IMGT annotation, and counts were corrected for multiplex PCR bias using synthetic CDR3 analogues. Repertoire clonality was computed in the immunoSEQ Analyzer as one minus normalized Shannon entropy. Clonal expansion was defined using Fisher's exact test with Benjamini-Hochberg false discovery rate control and a two-tailed threshold of P<0.01. In its TCRdb copy, this immuneACCESS table keeps in-frame sequences only and misses some clones. Where compared with another copy, unresolved V genes explain less than half of these, and the others have no known cause. The D gene and trimming were derived from the DNA, and the V and J assignments and clone size from that table. Here the sample has about 28,000 clones; around 82% occur a single time. The top ten constitute approximately 0.44% of the sample.

A note on this clone: Its antigen specificity is not known. No base quality values were provided; no much bigger clone lies one nucleotide off.

FACS was used to sort naive T cells as CD45RA+ cells and memory T cells as CD45RO+ CD4+ or CD8+ cells. Two healthy control subjects provided the T cells used for TCR sequencing. For the mixed lymphocyte reactions, sorted T cell subsets left unstimulated acted as baseline controls. The Qiagen DNeasy Blood & Tissue Kit was used for extraction of genomic DNA. Results and caveats for the whole study, not just this receptor: The repertoires of naive CD4+ and CD8+ T cells were highly diverse, while memory cell repertoires were less diverse, with memory CD8+ cells being the most oligoclonal. In both subjects, allostimulation led to expansion of memory CD8+ clones, although regulatory dendritic cells appeared to cause more limited expansion than mature dendritic cells did. The authors pointed out considerable heterogeneity between individuals in the alloreactive memory CD8+ T cell pool, and only two subjects were sequenced. Among the resting subsets, memory CD8+ T cells contained the most alloreactive TCR clonotypes.

The source is a human donor in good health. In this chain, TRBV6-5 is recombined with TRBJ1-1; TRBD1 is possibly the D segment (6 matching bases). Sequencing input: naive CD8+ T cells from blood. The sample's cell subset or site label, in plain terms: CD45RA+ naive T cells. The DNA sequence is as follows: TGTGCCAGCAGTGGACAGCCTCGCGGGGAAGCTTTCTTT. Its translation is CASSGQPRGEAFF.